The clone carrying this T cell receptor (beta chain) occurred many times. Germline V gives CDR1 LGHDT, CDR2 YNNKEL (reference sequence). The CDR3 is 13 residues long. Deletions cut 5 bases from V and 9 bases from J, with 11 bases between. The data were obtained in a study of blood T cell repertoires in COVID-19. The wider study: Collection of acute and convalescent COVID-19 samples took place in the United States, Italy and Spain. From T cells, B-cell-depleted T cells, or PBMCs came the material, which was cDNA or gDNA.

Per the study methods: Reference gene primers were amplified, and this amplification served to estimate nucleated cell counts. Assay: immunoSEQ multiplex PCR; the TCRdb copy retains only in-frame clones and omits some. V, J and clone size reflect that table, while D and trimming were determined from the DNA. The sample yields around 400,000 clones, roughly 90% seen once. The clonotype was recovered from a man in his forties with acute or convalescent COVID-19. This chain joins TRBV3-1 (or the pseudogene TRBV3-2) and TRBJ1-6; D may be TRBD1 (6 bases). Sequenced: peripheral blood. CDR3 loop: CASSKRGASPLHF. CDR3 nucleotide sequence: TGTGCCAGCAGCAAGCGGGGGGCTTCACCCCTCCACTTT.